A selection of T cell receptor beta chains follows, all from one sample in a study of blood T cell repertoires in COVID-19. Here immunoSEQ multiplex PCR was the method, and the copy in TCRdb shows in-frame clones only, minus some. The sample lists 120,000 or so clones; 88% were seen once. The sample taken for sequencing was peripheral blood. These TCRs come from a human donor in a cohort sampled during active COVID-19. Each CDR3 is given with its conserved first and last residue. D genes are given only for firm matches. Not every row has a clone size; where given, it reads once, few, many or a size class.

>NA|NA|TRBV6-5|TRBJ2-7
CASKPRRGPYEQYF
TGTGCCAGCAAACCAAGGAGGGGTCCCTACGAGCAGTACTTC
>NA|NA|TRBV7-9|TRBJ2-7
CASSLLEDEQYF
TGTGCCAGCAGCTTATTGGAGGACGAGCAGTACTTC
>NA|TRBD2|TRBV5-6|TRBJ2-1
CASSYGLASVF
TGTGCCAGCAGCTACGGACTAGCGTCGGTCTTC
>NA|NA|TRBV5-6|TRBJ2-3
CASSPISGGRSTDTQYF
TGTGCCAGCAGCCCCATTTCTGGGGGCCGAAGCACAGATACGCAGTATTTT
>NA|NA|TRBV5-8|TRBJ2-1
CASSPDDSRSYNEQFF
TGTGCCAGCAGCCCCGACGACTCCCGCTCCTACAATGAGCAGTTCTTC
>NA|NA|TRBV5-1|TRBJ2-1
CASSGNLQGPLYNEQFF
TGCGCCAGCAGCGGCAACCTCCAGGGCCCTCTCTACAATGAGCAGTTCTTC
>NA|TRBD2|TRBV4-2|TRBJ2-1
CASSRQTSGNYNEQFF
TGTGCCAGCAGCCGACAGACTAGCGGGAACTACAATGAGCAGTTCTTC
>NA|NA|TRBV14|TRBJ2-3
CASSQVILPGTDTQYF
TGTGCCAGCAGCCAAGTTATCTTACCAGGGACAGATACGCAGTATTTT
>NA|NA|TRBV12-2|TRBJ2-5
CASRFSDRMTPGETQYF
TGTGCAAGTCGCTTCTCTGACAGGATGACGCCTGGCGAGACCCAGTACTTC
>few|TRBD2|TRBV7-6|TRBJ2-7
CASSSLAGVDEQYF
TGTGCCAGCAGTTCACTAGCGGGAGTAGATGAGCAGTACTTC
>NA|NA|TRBV9|TRBJ2-5
CASSVDLKETQYF
TGTGCCAGCAGCGTAGACTTGAAAGAGACCCAGTACTTC
>once|TRBD1|TRBV5-1|TRBJ2-7
CASSLARTGLGEQYF
TGCGCCAGCAGCTTGGCAAGGACAGGTTTGGGCGAGCAGTACTTC
>NA|NA|TRBV19|TRBJ2-2
CASKGGRGPANTGELFF
TGTGCCAGCAAAGGGGGTCGTGGACCCGCGAACACCGGGGAGCTGTTTTTT
>NA|NA|TRBV25-1|TRBJ2-3
CASSEALVRFAQYF
TGTGCCAGCAGTGAGGCTCTGGTGAGGTTTGCGCAGTATTTT
>NA|NA|TRBV11-3|TRBJ2-5
CASSGGGSQETQYF
TGTGCCAGCAGCGGCGGGGGCAGCCAAGAGACCCAGTACTTC
>NA|TRBD2|TRBV6-5|TRBJ2-5
CASSYSAGQETQYF
TGTGCCAGCAGTTACTCAGCGGGGCAAGAGACCCAGTACTTC
>NA|TRBD2|TRBV7-9|TRBJ2-1
CASSPSGTSANNEQFF
TGTGCCAGCAGCCCATCCGGGACTAGCGCTAACAATGAGCAGTTCTTC
>NA|TRBD2|TRBV10-1|TRBJ2-3
CASSERREINTQYF
TGCGCCAGCAGTGAGAGGCGGGAGATTAATACGCAGTATTTT
>NA|TRBD2|TRBV6-5|TRBJ2-5
CASRRTSGGGETQYF
TGTGCCAGCAGAAGGACTAGCGGGGGAGGTGAGACCCAGTACTTC
>NA|NA|TRBV30|TRBJ1-1
CAWRSGGDHTEAFF
TGTGCCTGGAGGAGCGGGGGAGACCACACTGAAGCTTTCTTT
>NA|TRBD1|TRBV9|TRBJ2-5
CASSTTGTGNKETQYF
TGTGCCAGCAGCACGACCGGGACAGGGAATAAAGAGACCCAGTACTTC
>NA|TRBD2|TRBV3-1/TRBV3-2|TRBJ2-7
CASSPGGTTSYEQYF
TGTGCCAGCAGCCCGGGGGGGACGACCTCCTACGAGCAGTACTTC
>NA|NA|TRBV6-5|TRBJ2-5
CASGRRETQYF
TGTGCCAGCGGGAGACGAGAGACCCAGTACTTC